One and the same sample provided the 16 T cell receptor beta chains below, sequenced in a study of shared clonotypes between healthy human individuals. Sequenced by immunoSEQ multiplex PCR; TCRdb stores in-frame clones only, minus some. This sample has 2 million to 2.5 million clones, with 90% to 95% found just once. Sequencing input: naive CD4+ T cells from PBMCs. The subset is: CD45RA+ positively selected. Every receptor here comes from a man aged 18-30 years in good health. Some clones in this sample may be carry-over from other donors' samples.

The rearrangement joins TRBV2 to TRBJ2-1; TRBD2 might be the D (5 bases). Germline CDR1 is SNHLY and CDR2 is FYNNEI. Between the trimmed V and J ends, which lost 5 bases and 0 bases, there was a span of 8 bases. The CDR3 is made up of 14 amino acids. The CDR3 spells CASSLSGSYNEQFF. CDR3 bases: TGTGCCAGCAGTTTAAGCGGCTCCTACAATGAGCAGTTCTTC.

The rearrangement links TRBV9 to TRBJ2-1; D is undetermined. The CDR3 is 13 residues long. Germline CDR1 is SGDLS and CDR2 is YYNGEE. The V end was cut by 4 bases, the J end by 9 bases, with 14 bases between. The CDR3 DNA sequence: TGTGCCAGCAGCCCCAGTAGGCGCGCTGAGCAGTTCTTC. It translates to CASSPSRRAEQFF.

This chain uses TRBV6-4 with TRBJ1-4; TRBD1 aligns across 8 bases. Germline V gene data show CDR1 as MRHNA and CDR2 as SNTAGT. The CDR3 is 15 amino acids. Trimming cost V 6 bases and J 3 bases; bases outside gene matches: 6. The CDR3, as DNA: TGTGCCAGCAGATCAGGGGGCGCGGCTAATGAAAAACTGTTTTTT. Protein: CASRSGGAANEKLFF.

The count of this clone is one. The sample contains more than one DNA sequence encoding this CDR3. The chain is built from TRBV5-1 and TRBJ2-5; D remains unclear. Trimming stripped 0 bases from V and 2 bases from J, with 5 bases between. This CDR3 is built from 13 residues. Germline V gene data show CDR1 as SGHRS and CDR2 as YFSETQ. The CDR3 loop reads CASSLAQQETQYF. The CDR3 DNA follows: TGCGCCAGCAGCTTGGCCCAACAAGAGACCCAGTACTTC.

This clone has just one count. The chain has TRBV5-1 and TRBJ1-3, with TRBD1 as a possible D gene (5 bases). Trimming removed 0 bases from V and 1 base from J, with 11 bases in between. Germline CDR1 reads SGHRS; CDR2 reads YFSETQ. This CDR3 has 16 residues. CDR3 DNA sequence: TGCGCCAGCAGCTTGGGCACGGGGCAGTCTGGAAACACCATATATTTT. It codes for CASSLGTGQSGNTIYF.

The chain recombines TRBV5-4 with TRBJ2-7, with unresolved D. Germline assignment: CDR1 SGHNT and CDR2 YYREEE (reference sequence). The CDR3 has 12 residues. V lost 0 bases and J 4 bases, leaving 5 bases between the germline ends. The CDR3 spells CASSLEDYEQYF. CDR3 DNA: TGTGCCAGCAGCTTGGAGGATTACGAGCAGTACTTC.

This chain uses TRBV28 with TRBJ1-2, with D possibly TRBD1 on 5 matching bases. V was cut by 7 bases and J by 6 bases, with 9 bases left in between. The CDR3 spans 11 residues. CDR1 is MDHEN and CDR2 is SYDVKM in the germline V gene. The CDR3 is CASTARDGYTF. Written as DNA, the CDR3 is TGTGCCAGCACCGCCAGGGATGGCTACACCTTC.

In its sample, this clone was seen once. The CDR3, as DNA: TGTGCCAGCACCCTCAGATACGAGCAGTACTTC. Translating gives CASTLRYEQYF. The chain couples TRBV2 to TRBJ2-7; D unclear. This CDR3 is 11 amino acids long. Between the trimmed V and J ends, which lost 7 bases and 4 bases, there was a span of 8 bases. Germline V gene sequence: CDR1 SNHLY, CDR2 FYNNEI.

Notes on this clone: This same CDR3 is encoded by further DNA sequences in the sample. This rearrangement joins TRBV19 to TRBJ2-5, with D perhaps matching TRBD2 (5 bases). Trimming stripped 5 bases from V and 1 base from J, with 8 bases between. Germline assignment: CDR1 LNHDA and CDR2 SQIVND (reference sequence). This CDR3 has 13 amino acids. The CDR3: CASSWAGQETQYF. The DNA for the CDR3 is TGTGCCAGTAGTTGGGCGGGCCAAGAGACCCAGTACTTC.

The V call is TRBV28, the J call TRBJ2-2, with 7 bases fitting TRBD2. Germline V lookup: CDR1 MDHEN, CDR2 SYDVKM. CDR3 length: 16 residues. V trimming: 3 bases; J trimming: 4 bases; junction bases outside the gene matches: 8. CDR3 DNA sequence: TGTGCCAGCAGTTTTGCAGCGGGACTCGGCACCGGGGAGCTGTTTTTT. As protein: CASSFAAGLGTGELFF.

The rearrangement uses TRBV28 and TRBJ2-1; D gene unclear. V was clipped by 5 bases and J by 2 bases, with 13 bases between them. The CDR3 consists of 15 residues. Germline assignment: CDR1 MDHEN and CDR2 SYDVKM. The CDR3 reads CASSLPQRTYNEQFF. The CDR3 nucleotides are TGTGCCAGCAGTCTCCCCCAGCGAACCTACAATGAGCAGTTCTTC.

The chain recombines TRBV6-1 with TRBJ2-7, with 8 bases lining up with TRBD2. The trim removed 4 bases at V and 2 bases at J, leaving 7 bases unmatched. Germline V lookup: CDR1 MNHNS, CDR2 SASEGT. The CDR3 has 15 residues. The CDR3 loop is CASSVGGAGAYEQYF. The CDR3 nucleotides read TGTGCCAGCAGTGTCGGGGGGGCAGGGGCCTACGAGCAGTACTTC.

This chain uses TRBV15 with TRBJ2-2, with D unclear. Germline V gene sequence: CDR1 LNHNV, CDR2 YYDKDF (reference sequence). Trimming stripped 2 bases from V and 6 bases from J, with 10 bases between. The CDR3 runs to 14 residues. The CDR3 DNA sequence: TGTGCCACCAGCAGACCCCATTCGGCCGGGGAGCTGTTTTTT. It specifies CATSRPHSAGELFF.

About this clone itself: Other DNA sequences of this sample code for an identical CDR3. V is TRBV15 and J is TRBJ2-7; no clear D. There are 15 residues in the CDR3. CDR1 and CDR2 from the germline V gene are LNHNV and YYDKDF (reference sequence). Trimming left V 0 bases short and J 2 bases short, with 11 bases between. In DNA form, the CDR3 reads TGTGCCACCAGCAGAGATCCCGGCCTCACCTACGAGCAGTACTTC. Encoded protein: CATSRDPGLTYEQYF.

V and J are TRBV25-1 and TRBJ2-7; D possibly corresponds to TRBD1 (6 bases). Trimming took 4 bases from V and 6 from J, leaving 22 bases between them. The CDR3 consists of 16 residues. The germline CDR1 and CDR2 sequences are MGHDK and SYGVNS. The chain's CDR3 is CASSGISQGKDSEQYF. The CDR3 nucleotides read TGTGCCAGCAGTGGGATATCGCAGGGGAAGGATTCCGAGCAGTACTTC.

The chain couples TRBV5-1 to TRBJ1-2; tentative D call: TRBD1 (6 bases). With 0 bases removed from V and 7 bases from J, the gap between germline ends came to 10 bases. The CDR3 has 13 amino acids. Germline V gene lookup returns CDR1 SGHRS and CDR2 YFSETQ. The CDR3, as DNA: TGCGCCAGCAGCTTGGTCGACAGGACTGGCTACACCTTC. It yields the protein CASSLVDRTGYTF. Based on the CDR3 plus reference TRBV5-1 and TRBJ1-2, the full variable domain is KAGVTQTPRYLIKTRGQQVTLSCSPISGHRSVSWYQQTPGQGLQFLFEYFSETQRNKGNFPGRFSGRQFSNSRSEMNVSTLELGDSALYLCASSLVDRTGYTFGSGTRLTVV.